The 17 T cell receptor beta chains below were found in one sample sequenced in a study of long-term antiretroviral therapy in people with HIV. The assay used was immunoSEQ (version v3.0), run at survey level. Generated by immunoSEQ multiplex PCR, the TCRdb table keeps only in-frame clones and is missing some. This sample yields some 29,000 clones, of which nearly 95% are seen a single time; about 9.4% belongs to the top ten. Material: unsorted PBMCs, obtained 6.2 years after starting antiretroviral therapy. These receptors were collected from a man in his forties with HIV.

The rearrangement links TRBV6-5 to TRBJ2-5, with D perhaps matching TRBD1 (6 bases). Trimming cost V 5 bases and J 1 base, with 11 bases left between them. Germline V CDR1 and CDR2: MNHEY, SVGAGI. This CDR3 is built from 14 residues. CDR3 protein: CASSGGPIQETQYF. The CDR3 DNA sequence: TGTGCCAGCAGTGGGGGCCCAATCCAAGAGACCCAGTACTTC.

CDR3 sequence (DNA): TGTGCCAGTACCTCCTCAGGGACTAGCGGGTCCTTGCTGTACAATGAGCAGTTCTTC. As protein: CASTSSGTSGSLLYNEQFF. V is TRBV19 and J is TRBJ2-1; 12 bases agree with TRBD2. Germline values: CDR1 LNHDA, CDR2 SQIVND (reference sequence). Trimming cost V 7 bases and J 4 bases; bases outside gene matches: 17. The CDR3 length is 19 residues.

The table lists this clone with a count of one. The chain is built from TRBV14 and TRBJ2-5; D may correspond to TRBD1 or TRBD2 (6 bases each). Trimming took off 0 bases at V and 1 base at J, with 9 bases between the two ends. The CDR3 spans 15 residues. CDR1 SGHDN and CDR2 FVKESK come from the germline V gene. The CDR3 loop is CASSQDPGAQETQYF. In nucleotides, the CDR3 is TGTGCCAGCAGCCAAGATCCGGGGGCCCAAGAGACCCAGTACTTC.

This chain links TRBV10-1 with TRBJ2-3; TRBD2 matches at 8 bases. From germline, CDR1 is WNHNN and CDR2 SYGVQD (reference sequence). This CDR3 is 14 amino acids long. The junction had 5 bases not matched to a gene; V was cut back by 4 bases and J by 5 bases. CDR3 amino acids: CASSAGTSGDTQYF. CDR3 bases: TGCGCCAGCAGTGCAGGGACTAGTGGAGATACGCAGTATTTT.

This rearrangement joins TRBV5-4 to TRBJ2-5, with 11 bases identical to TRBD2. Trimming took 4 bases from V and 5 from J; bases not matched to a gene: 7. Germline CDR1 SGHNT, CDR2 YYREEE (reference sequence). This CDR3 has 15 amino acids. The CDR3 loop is CASSRLAGGSETQYF. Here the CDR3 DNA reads TGTGCCAGCAGCCGTCTAGCGGGGGGAAGTGAGACCCAGTACTTC.

The CDR3 region is CASSDAPRGLAFF. The CDR3, as DNA: TGTGCCAGCAGTGATGCCCCCAGGGGGCTAGCTTTCTTT. The gene calls are TRBV2 and TRBJ1-1; the match to TRBD1 covers 8 bases. The CDR3 is made up of 13 amino acids. Looked up from germline, CDR1 is SNHLY and CDR2 is FYNNEI. V lost 3 bases and J lost 10; bases outside the gene matches: 7.

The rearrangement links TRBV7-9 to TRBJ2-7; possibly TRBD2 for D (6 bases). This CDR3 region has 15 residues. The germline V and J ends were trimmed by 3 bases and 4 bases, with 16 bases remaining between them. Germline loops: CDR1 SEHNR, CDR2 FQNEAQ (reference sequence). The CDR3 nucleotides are TGTGCCAGCAGCTTCGAGGAGGGCAGAGAATACGAGCAGTACTTC. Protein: CASSFEEGREYEQYF. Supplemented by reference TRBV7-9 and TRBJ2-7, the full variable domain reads DTGVSQNPRHKITKRGQNVTFRCDPISEHNRLYWYRQTLGQGPEFLTYFQNEAQLEKSRLLSDRFSAERPKGSFSTLEIQRTEQGDSAMYLCASSFEEGREYEQYFGPGTRLTVT.

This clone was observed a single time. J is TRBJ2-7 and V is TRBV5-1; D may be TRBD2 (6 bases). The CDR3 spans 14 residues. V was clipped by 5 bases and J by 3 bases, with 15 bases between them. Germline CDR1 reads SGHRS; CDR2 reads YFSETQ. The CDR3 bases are TGCGCCAGCAGTCCAACTGACGGGGGCTACGAGCAGTACTTC. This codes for CASSPTDGGYEQYF.

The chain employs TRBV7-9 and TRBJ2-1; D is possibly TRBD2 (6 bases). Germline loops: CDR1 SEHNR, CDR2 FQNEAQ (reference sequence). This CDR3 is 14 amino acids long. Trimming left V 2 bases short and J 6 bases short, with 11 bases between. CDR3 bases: TGTGCCAGCAGCTTATCGGGGGACCGCAATGAGCAGTTCTTC. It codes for CASSLSGDRNEQFF.

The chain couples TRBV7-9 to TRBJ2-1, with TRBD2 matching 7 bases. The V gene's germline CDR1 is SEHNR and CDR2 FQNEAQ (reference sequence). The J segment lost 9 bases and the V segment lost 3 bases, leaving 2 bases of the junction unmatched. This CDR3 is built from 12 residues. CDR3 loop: CASSFPSGEQFF. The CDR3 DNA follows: TGTGCCAGCAGCTTTCCTAGCGGTGAGCAGTTCTTC.

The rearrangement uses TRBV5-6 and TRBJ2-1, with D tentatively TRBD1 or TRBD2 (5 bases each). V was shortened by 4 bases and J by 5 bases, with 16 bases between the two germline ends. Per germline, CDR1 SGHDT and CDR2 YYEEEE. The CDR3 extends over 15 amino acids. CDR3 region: CASSGGDNRNNEQFF. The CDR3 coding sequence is TGTGCCAGCAGCGGGGGAGACAATCGGAACAATGAGCAGTTCTTC.

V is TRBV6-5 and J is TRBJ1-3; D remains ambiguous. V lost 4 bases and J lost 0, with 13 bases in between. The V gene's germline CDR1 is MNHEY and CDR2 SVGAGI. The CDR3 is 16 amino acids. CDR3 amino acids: CASSLTRTSSGNTIYF. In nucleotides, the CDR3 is TGTGCCAGCAGTTTAACTAGGACCAGCTCTGGAAACACCATATATTTT.

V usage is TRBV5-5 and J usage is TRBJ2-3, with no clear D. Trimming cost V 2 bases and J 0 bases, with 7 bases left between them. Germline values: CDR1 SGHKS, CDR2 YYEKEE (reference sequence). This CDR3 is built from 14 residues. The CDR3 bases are TGTGCCAGCAGCTTAGGTGGGAGCACAGATACGCAGTATTTT. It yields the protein CASSLGGSTDTQYF.

The CDR3 spells CASSDQGPSTFTYEQYF. Here the CDR3 DNA reads TGTGCCAGCAGTGACCAGGGACCGTCAACGTTTACCTACGAGCAGTACTTC. The rearrangement links TRBV2 to TRBJ2-5; D might be TRBD1 or TRBD2, each matching 5 bases. The J call may be incorrect, as the DNA end agrees better with TRBJ2-7. The CDR3 spans 17 residues. CDR1 and CDR2 (germline): SNHLY, FYNNEI.

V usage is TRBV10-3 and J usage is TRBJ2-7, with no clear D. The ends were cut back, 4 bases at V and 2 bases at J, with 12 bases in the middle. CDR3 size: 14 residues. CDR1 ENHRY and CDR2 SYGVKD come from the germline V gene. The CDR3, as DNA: TGTGCCATCAGTGCGGGTAGTTCTACCTACGAGCAGTACTTC. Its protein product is CAISAGSSTYEQYF.

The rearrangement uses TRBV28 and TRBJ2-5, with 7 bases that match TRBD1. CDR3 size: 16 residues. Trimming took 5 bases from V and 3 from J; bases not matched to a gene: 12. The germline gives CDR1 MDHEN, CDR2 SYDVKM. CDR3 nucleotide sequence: TGTGCCAGCAGTCCTACAGGGGCCATCACCAAAGAGACCCAGTACTTC. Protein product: CASSPTGAITKETQYF.

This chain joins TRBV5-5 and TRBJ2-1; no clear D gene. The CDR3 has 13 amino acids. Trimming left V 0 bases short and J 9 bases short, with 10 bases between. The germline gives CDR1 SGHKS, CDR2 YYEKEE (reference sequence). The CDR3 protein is CASSLGVPSEQFF. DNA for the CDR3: TGTGCCAGCAGCTTGGGAGTCCCGAGTGAGCAGTTCTTC.